This TCR beta chain originates from a study of blood T cell repertoires in COVID-19. Data came from immunoSEQ multiplex PCR; TCRdb stores just in-frame clones and leaves some out. The repertoire includes about 240,000 clones, roughly 88% of them detected once, and under 0.95% sits in the top ten. Germline loops: CDR1 MGHRA, CDR2 YSYEKL. The CDR3 covers 15 residues. As to this clone: A junction boundary mismatches the germline segment, possibly from a read error.

This TCR was recovered from a woman in her 30s with acute or convalescent COVID-19. Sequencing was done on a sample of peripheral blood. The chain joins TRBV4-1 to TRBJ2-5; weak D call: TRBD2 (7 bases). The CDR3 DNA is TGCGCCCGCAGCCAAGGGGGGGGGCAGCAAGAGACCCAGTACTTC. This codes for CARSQGGGQQETQYF.